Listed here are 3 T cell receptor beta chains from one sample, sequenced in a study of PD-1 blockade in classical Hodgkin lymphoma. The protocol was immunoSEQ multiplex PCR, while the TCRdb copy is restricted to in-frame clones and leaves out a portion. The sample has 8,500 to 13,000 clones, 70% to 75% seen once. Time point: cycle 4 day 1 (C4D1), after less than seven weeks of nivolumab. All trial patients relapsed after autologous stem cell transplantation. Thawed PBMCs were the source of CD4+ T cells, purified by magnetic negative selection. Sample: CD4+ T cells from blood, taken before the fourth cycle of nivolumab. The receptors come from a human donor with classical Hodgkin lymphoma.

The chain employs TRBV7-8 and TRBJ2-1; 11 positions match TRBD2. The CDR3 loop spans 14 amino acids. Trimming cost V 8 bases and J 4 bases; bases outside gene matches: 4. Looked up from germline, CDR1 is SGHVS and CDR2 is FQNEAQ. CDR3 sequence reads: CASGIAGGYNEQFF. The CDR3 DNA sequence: TGTGCCAGCGGGATAGCGGGAGGGTACAATGAGCAGTTCTTC.

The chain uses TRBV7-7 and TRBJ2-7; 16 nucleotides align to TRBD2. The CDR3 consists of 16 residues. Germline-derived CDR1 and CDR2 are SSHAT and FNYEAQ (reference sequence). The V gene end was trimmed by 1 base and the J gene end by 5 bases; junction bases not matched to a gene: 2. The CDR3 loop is CASSLGGLAGGNEQYF. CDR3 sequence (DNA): TGTGCCAGCAGCTTAGGGGGACTAGCGGGAGGGAACGAGCAGTACTTC.

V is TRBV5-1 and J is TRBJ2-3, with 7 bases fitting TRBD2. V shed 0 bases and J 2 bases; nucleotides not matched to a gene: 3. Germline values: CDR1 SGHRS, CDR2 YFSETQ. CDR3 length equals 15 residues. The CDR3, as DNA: TGCGCCAGCAGCTTGGAGGGACTAACCACAGATACGCAGTATTTT. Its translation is CASSLEGLTTDTQYF.